Following are 5 T cell receptor beta chains from one sample sequenced in a study of Ad26.COV2.S vaccination and SARS-CoV-2 variants. Method: immunoSEQ multiplex PCR; TCRdb's copy keeps in-frame clones and lacks some. The sample includes about 350,000 clones, about 89% seen only once; the top ten take around 4.5%. Treatment specified: over 15 received Ad26.COV2.S at low or high dose, single or two shots; 5 received placebo; per-sample allocation not given. The samples were gathered on day 63 after the first injection of vaccine or placebo. The sequences come from peripheral blood, collected in a trial of Ad26.COV2.S vaccine versus placebo. The receptors shown here come from a person aged 18-60 years who received the Ad26.COV2.S COVID-19 vaccine or a placebo.

The V gene is TRBV10-3, the J gene TRBJ2-7, with 10 bases aligning to TRBD1. V was clipped by 5 bases and J by 1 base; unmatched bases: 2. The CDR3 length is 14 residues. Germline V CDR1 and CDR2: ENHRY, SYGVKD. Here the CDR3 DNA reads TGTGCCATCAGTCCGGGACAGGGGTCCTACGAGCAGTACTTC. Encoded protein: CAISPGQGSYEQYF.

Concerning this clone itself: The sample has other DNA sequences that encode this CDR3 too. The chain joins TRBV5-1 to TRBJ1-3; 9 bases are shared with TRBD1. From germline, CDR1 is SGHRS and CDR2 YFSETQ. With V trimmed by 0 bases and J by 0 bases, 1 base remained unmatched. This CDR3 is built from 16 residues. The CDR3 sequence is CASSLGGQGSGNTIYF. DNA of the CDR3: TGCGCCAGCAGCTTGGGGGGACAGGGCTCTGGAAACACCATATATTTT.

The rearrangement links TRBV7-9 to TRBJ2-3; unclear D gene. V was trimmed by 7 bases and J by 2 bases, leaving 13 bases between them. The CDR3 loop spans 14 amino acids. Germline values: CDR1 SEHNR, CDR2 FQNEAQ (reference sequence). The CDR3 DNA follows: TGTGCCAGCAAAAGGCAGGCGTCCACAGATACGCAGTATTTT. Protein product: CASKRQASTDTQYF.

The rearrangement uses TRBV15 and TRBJ1-5; 12 positions match TRBD1. This CDR3 comprises 15 residues. Per the germline V gene, CDR1 is LNHNV and CDR2 is YYDKDF (reference sequence). With 6 bases clipped from V and 9 bases from J, the junction kept 9 bases outside the gene matches. The CDR3 nucleotides read TGTGCCACCAGAAGGGGACAGGGGGCTGTTGGGCCCCAGCATTTT. Protein product: CATRRGQGAVGPQHF.

This chain links TRBV10-3 with TRBJ2-3; 9 bases are shared with TRBD1. V was clipped by 10 bases and J by 1 base; unmatched bases: 6. Looked up from germline, CDR1 is ENHRY and CDR2 is SYGVKD. The CDR3 sequence is 14 residues long. The CDR3 region has the DNA TGTGCCACGAGTCGGACAGGGGGCACAGATACGCAGTATTTT. Amino acids: CATSRTGGTDTQYF.